This T cell receptor (beta chain) was captured in a study of cytomegalovirus exposure and HLA in healthy donors. Study conclusions and caveats: A later analysis found TCR association rates differed by HLA locus, highest for DRB1 and lowest for HLA-C. Reported results showed that the classifier diagnosed cytomegalovirus status with high specificity and sensitivity. CMV antigen specificity of a few CMV-associated chains was confirmed in vitro.

Germline CDR1 and CDR2: LNHNV and YYDKDF (reference sequence). Between the trimmed V and J ends, which lost 5 bases and 7 bases, there was a span of 18 bases. CDR3 length: 16 amino acids. About this clone: Its antigen is as yet unknown.

Primers included in the PCR were 60 Vbeta and 13 Jbeta primers. The data were produced by immunoSEQ multiplex PCR, yet TCRdb's version contains in-frame clones alone and is incomplete. The sample lists about 170,000 clones, roughly 79% seen once, with about 1.9% in the top ten. The sequencing input was PBMCs. This clonotype was obtained from a woman between 25 and 40 years old in good health and CMV-seropositive. The rearrangement uses TRBV15 and TRBJ1-6, with D perhaps matching TRBD1 (5 bases). The CDR3 DNA is TGTGCCACCAGCGGTGGATACAGGCAGAGGAATTCACCCCTCCACTTT. Translation: CATSGGYRQRNSPLHF.